The 9 T cell receptor beta chains below come from one sample, sequenced in a study of cytomegalovirus exposure and HLA in healthy donors (dated by TCRdb to 2015 to 2018). The library was obtained by the immunoSEQ multiplex PCR assay. The multiplex PCR relied on a mix of 60 forward primers for TCR Vbeta segments and 13 reverse primers for TCR Jbeta segments. TCRdb retrieved this table from immuneACCESS and kept in-frame rearrangements only. Not all clones are present; in checked studies, unresolved V genes account for under half, and no reason is known for the remainder. The sample data list 50,000 to 70,000 clones, and 70% to 90% of these were observed just once. Roughly 5.6% of the sample rests with the top ten. Sequenced input: PBMCs. These receptors were taken from a male donor in good health and CMV-seronegative.

For the CDR3, the DNA is TGTGCCTTCGGACAGGCTAACCAAGAGACCCAGTACTTC. It encodes CAFGQANQETQYF. This sequence joins TRBV30 and TRBJ2-5; 7 nucleotides match TRBD1. CDR1 and CDR2 from the germline V gene are GTSNPN and SVGIG (reference sequence). The CDR3 is made up of 13 amino acids. The ends lost 7 bases at V and 0 bases at J; junction bases unmatched: 5.

The rearrangement uses TRBV6-6 and TRBJ1-1; D is unclear. The germline gives CDR1 MNHNY, CDR2 SVGAGI (reference sequence). V was pared by 0 bases and J by 1 base, with 6 bases between. The CDR3 is 14 amino acids. The CDR3 DNA is TGTGCCAGCAGTTACTCGAACGGGAACACTGAAGCTTTCTTT. It is translated as CASSYSNGNTEAFF.

The J gene is TRBJ2-5, the V gene TRBV6-1; 13 positions match TRBD2. With V trimmed by 8 bases and J by 5 bases, 8 bases remained unmatched. CDR1 is MNHNS, CDR2 SASEGT, per germline. There are 15 residues in the CDR3. This CDR3 reads CASVGLAGPRETQYF. The DNA for the CDR3 is TGTGCCAGCGTGGGACTAGCGGGGCCTAGGGAGACCCAGTACTTC.

This clone was recorded a few times. The chain is built from TRBV5-4 and TRBJ2-3; no clear D gene. Germline V gene data show CDR1 as SGHNT and CDR2 as YYREEE (reference sequence). CDR3 length: 13 amino acids. Trimming removed 4 bases at V and 5 bases at J, with 11 bases between. This CDR3 reads CASSDLSLDTQYF. In DNA form, the CDR3 reads TGTGCCAGCAGCGATCTTAGCCTAGATACGCAGTATTTT.

V and J are TRBV4-2 and TRBJ2-7; perhaps TRBD2 as D (7 bases). Trimming left V 4 bases short and J 4 bases short, with 20 bases between. In germline, CDR1 is LGHNA, CDR2 YNFKEQ. The CDR3 length is 16 residues. This chain's CDR3 is CASSLRGGDTGYEQYF. In DNA form, the CDR3 reads TGTGCCAGCAGCCTCCGGGGAGGGGACACGGGTTACGAGCAGTACTTC.

The rearrangement links TRBV7-2 to TRBJ2-3, with D possibly matching TRBD2 (6 bases). Germline V gene lookup returns CDR1 SGHTA and CDR2 FQGNSA. The V end was cut by 5 bases, the J end by 6 bases, with 15 bases between. CDR3 length: 14 residues. The CDR3 reads CASSPGLPPDTQYF. The CDR3 region has the DNA TGTGCCAGCAGCCCGGGACTCCCTCCGGATACGCAGTATTTT.

V usage is TRBV6-1 and J usage is TRBJ2-1; 8 nucleotides align to TRBD1. Germline CDR1 is MNHNS and CDR2 is SASEGT. The ends lost 6 bases at V and 2 bases at J; junction bases unmatched: 3. The CDR3 extends over 14 amino acids. The CDR3 sequence is CASRRQGPYNEQFF. The CDR3 nucleotides read TGTGCCAGCAGGAGACAGGGGCCCTACAATGAGCAGTTCTTC.

This clone was seen a few times. The CDR3 bases are TGTGCCACCAGCAGAGATTACAGGGGCCACGAGCAGTACTTC. As protein: CATSRDYRGHEQYF. The V and J genes are TRBV15 and TRBJ2-7; 7 bases align to TRBD1. The germline gives CDR1 LNHNV, CDR2 YYDKDF (reference sequence). The V gene end was trimmed by 0 bases and the J gene end by 5 bases; junction bases not matched to a gene: 4. This CDR3 comprises 14 residues.

The gene calls are TRBV4-3 and TRBJ1-4; TRBD1 agrees at 7 bases. This CDR3 is built from 15 residues. Germline-derived CDR1 and CDR2 are LGHNA and YSLEER. J lost 6 bases, V lost 0 bases, and 4 bases had no gene match. DNA of the CDR3: TGCGCCAGCAGCCAAGATACAGGGGATGATGAAAAACTGTTTTTT. Protein: CASSQDTGDDEKLFF.